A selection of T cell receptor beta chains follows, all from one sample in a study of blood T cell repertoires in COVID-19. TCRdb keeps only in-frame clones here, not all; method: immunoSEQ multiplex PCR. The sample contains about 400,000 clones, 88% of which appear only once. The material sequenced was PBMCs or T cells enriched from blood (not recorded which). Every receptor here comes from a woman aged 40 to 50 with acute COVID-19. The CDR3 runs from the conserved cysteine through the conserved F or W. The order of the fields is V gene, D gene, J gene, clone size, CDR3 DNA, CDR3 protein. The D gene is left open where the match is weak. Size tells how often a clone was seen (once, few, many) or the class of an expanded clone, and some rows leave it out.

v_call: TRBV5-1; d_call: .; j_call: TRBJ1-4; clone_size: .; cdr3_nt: TGCGCCAGCAGGGGGGGGGCCGCTAATGAAAAACTGTTTTTT; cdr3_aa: CASRGGAANEKLFF
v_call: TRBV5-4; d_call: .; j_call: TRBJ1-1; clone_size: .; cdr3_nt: TGTGCCAGCAGCTTGGACCTGGGGGCGGCCACTGAAGCTTTCTTT; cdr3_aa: CASSLDLGAATEAFF
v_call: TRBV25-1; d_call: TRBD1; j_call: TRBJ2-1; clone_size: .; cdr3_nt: TGTGCCAGCAGTGAAACAGGGGACTACAATGAGCAGTTCTTC; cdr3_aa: CASSETGDYNEQFF
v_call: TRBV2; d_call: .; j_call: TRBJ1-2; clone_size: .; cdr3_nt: TGTGCCAGCAGTTCGGGGTCGTTAGGCTACACCTTC; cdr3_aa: CASSSGSLGYTF
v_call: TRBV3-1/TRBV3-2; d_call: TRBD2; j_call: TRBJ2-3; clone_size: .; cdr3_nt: TGTGCCAGCAGCCAAGATGTTAGCGGGGACACAGATACGCAGTATTTT; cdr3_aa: CASSQDVSGDTDTQYF
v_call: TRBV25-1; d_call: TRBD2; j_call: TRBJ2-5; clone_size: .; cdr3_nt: TGTGCCAGCCGCAGAGGGGAGGGGCGAGGCCAAGAGACCCAGTACTTC; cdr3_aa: CASRRGEGRGQETQYF
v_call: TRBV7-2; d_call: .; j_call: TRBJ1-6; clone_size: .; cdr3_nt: TGTGCCAGCAGTCCGGTGGGGGGAGAGAATTCACCCCTCCACTTT; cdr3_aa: CASSPVGGENSPLHF
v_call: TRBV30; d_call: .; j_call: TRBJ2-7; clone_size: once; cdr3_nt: TGTGCCTGGGCGGACAGTCTCCCAGAGCAGTACTTC; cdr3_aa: CAWADSLPEQYF
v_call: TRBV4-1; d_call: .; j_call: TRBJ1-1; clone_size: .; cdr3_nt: TGCGCCAGCAGCCAAGATCGGTTGGCGGGGGAGGTCATGAACACTGAAGCTTTCTTT; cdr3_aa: CASSQDRLAGEVMNTEAFF
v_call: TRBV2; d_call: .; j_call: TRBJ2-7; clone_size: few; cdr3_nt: TGTGCCAGCAAAACAGCCTACGAGCAGTACTTC; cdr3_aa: CASKTAYEQYF
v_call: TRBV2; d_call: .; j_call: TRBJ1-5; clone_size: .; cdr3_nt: TGTGCCAGCAGGTCCCTATACCAGCCCCAGCATTTT; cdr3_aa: CASRSLYQPQHF
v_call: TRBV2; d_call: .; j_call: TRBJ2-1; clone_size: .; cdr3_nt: TGTGCCAGCAGTCCTGCCTACAATGAGCAGTTCTTC; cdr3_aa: CASSPAYNEQFF
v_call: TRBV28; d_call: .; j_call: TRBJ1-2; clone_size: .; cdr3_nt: TGTGCCAGCAGTTTAAGGGGGGGGTGGCACACCTTC; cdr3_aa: CASSLRGGWHTF
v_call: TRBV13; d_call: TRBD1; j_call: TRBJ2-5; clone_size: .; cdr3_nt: TGTGCCAGCAGCCGAAGGGACAGGGGGCGCCGGGAGACCCAGTACTTC; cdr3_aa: CASSRRDRGRRETQYF
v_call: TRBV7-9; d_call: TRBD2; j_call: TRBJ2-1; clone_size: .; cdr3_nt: TGTGCCAGCAGCTTAGCTAGCGGGGGGTCTAATGAGCAGTTCTTC; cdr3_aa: CASSLASGGSNEQFF
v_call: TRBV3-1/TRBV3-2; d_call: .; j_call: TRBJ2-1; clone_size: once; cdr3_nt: TGTGCCAGCAGCTTACCGGGACTCCAGTCTTTGGGTGAGCAGTTCTTC; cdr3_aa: CASSLPGLQSLGEQFF
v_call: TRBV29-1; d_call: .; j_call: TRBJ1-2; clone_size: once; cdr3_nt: TGCAGCGTTGGACTGGGGAGAGCAACTAACTATGGCTACACCTTC; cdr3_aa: CSVGLGRATNYGYTF
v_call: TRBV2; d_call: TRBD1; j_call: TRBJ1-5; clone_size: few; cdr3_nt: TGTGCCAGCAGGCGGGACAGGGGCGGCAATCAGCCCCAGCATTTT; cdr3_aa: CASRRDRGGNQPQHF
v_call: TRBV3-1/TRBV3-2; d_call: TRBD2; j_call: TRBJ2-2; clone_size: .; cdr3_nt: TGTGCCAGCAGCCAGGTAGCGGGGGGGGCCACCGGGGAGCTGTTTTTT; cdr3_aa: CASSQVAGGATGELFF
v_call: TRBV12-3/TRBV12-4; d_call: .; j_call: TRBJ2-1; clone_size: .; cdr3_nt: TGTGCCAGCAGCCCCACAAGAAACAATGAGCAGTTCTTC; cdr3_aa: CASSPTRNNEQFF
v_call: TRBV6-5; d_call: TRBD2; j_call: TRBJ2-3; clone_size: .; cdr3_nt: TGTGCCAGCAGGCTGGGACTAGCGTCGGATACGCAGTATTTT; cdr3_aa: CASRLGLASDTQYF
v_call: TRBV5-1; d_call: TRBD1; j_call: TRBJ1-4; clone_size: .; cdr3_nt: TGCGCCAGCAGCCCCGGGACAGCGAATGAAAAACTGTTTTTT; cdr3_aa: CASSPGTANEKLFF
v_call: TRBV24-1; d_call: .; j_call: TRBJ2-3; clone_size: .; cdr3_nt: TGTGCCACCAGTGAAAACAGGGTTCCAGATACGCAGTATTTT; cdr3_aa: CATSENRVPDTQYF
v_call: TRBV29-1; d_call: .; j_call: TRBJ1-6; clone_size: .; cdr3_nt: TGCAGCGTCTCCCAGGACAGTAATAATTCACCCCTCCACTTT; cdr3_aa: CSVSQDSNNSPLHF
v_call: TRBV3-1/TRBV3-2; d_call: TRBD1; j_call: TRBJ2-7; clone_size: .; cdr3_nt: TGTGCCAGCAGCCAGCCTGGGACAGGGGGTACACAGTACTTC; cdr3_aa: CASSQPGTGGTQYF
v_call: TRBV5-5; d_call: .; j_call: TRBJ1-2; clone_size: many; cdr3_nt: TGTGCCAGCAGCTTAACGACATCTCCAAACTATGGCTACACCTTC; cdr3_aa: CASSLTTSPNYGYTF
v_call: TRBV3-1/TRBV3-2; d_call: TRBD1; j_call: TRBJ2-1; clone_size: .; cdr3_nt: TGTGCCAGCAGCCAAGATAAAGGGACAGGGATCTCCTACAATGAGCAGTTCTTC; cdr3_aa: CASSQDKGTGISYNEQFF
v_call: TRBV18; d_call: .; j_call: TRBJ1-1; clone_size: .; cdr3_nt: TGTGCCAGCTCAACAAACATAAAAAACACTGAAGCTTTCTTT; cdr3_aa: CASSTNIKNTEAFF
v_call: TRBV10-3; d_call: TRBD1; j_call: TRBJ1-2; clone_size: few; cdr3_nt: TGTGCCATCAGTGAGTCGGAGGGGACAGGGGGAGAACGGAGCTATGGCTACACCTTC; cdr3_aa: CAISESEGTGGERSYGYTF
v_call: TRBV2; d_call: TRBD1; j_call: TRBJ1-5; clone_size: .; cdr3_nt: TGTGCCAGCAGTCGTGGACAGGCCCGGTATGGCAATCAGCCCCAGCATTTT; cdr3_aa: CASSRGQARYGNQPQHF
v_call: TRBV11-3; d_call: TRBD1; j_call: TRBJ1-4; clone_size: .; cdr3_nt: TGTGCCAGCAGCCCATGGACAGGGGTGGAAAAACTGTTTTTT; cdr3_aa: CASSPWTGVEKLFF
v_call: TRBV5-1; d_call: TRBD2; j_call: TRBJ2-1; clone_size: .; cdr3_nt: TGCGCCAGCAGTCAGACGACTAGCGGACAATCCTTTCATGAGCAGTTCTTC; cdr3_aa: CASSQTTSGQSFHEQFF
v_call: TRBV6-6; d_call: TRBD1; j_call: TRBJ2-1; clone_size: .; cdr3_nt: TGTGCCAGCAGTCATCGACAGGGGGCAGGCTCCTACAATGAGCAGTTCTTC; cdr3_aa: CASSHRQGAGSYNEQFF
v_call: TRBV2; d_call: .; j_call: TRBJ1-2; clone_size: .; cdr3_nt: TGTGCCAGCAGTGAAACCGCAGGGATTGATGGCTACACCTTC; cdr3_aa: CASSETAGIDGYTF
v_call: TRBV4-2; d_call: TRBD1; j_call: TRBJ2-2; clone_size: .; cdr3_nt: TGTGCCAGCAGCGACAGGGTAGACACCGGGGAGCTGTTTTTT; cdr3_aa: CASSDRVDTGELFF
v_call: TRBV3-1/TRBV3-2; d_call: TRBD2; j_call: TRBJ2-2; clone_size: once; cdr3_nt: TGTGCCAGCAGCCAATGGGACTCCGGGACTAGCGGGGGGGCGGTCCAGTCCGGGGAGCTGTTTTTT; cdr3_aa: CASSQWDSGTSGGAVQSGELFF
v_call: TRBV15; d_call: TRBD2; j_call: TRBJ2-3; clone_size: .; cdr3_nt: TGTGCCACCAGCAGACAACTAGCGGGGTCTACAGATACGCAGTATTTT; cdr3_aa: CATSRQLAGSTDTQYF
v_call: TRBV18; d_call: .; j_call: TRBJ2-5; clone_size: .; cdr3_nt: TGTGCCAGCTCACCCGCAGATCAAGAGACCCAGTACTTC; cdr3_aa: CASSPADQETQYF
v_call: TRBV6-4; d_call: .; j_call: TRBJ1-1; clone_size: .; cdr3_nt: TGTGCCAGCAGTGTATATCCCGGGACTGAAGCTTTCTTT; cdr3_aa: CASSVYPGTEAFF
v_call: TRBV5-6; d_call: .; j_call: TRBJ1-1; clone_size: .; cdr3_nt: TGTGCCAGCAGGCGAAGCGGACAGCGAATCACGGCTTTCTTT; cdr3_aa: CASRRSGQRITAFF
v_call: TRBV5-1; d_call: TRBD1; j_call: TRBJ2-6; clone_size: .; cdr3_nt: TGCGCCAGCAGCTCGGATGGACAGGGGGGGTCCAACGTCCTGACTTTC; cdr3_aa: CASSSDGQGGSNVLTF
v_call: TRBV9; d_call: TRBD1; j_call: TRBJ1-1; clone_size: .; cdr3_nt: TGTGCCAGCAGTTCGGGACAGGGGATGAACACTGAAGCTTTCTTT; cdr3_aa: CASSSGQGMNTEAFF
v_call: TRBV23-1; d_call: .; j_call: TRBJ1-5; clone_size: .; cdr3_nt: TGCGCCAGCACCCCAGGGGGCAATCAGCCCCAGCATTTT; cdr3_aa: CASTPGGNQPQHF
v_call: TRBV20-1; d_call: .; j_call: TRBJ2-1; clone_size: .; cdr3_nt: TGCAGTGCTAGTCTAAGAGCGGCTACTTCCTACAATGAGCAGTTCTTC; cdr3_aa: CSASLRAATSYNEQFF
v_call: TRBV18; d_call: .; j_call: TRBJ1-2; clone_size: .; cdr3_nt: TGTGCCAGCTCTCCGCCTCAGGGGACAAGCTATGGCTACACCTTC; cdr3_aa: CASSPPQGTSYGYTF